The sequence of this T cell receptor beta chain was determined in a study of blood T cell repertoires in COVID-19. Study background: The analysed material was cDNA or gDNA that came from T cells, B-cell-depleted T cells, or PBMCs.

CDR3 length: 15 amino acids. V trimming: 2 bases; J trimming: 7 bases; junction bases outside the gene matches: 5. Germline V gene sequence: CDR1 MNHEY, CDR2 SVGEGT. The assay was immunoSEQ multiplex PCR, and TCRdb's table has in-frame clones only and misses some. The table records approximately 210,000 clones, 87% of them present only once. This clonotype was obtained from a woman aged 25 to 39 who had recovered from COVID-19. The gene calls are TRBV6-2 or TRBV6-3 and TRBJ2-7; 13 nucleotides match TRBD2. Sequencing was done on a sample of PBMCs or T cells enriched from blood (not recorded which). The chain's CDR3 is CASSYGLAGAKEQYF. The CDR3 DNA follows: TGTGCCAGCAGTTACGGACTAGCGGGAGCAAAAGAGCAGTACTTC.